These 10 T cell receptor beta chains were sequenced from one sample in a study of cytomegalovirus exposure and HLA in healthy donors. PCR primers comprised 60 Vbeta and 13 Jbeta primers. TCRdb's copy holds only in-frame clones and misses some; the assay was immunoSEQ multiplex PCR. The sample yields about 100,000 clones, over 60% seen once. The sequenced sample was PBMCs. These receptor sequences come from a female donor in good health and CMV-seropositive.

This chain uses TRBV6-1 with TRBJ1-6; D possibly corresponds to TRBD1 (6 bases). Trimming took 6 bases from V and 9 from J, leaving 15 bases between them. Germline CDR1 and CDR2: MNHNS and SASEGT. The CDR3 sequence is 14 residues long. CDR3 sequence (DNA): TGTGCCAGCAGGGGACAAGGTTTTTCTTCACCCCTCCACTTT. As protein: CASRGQGFSSPLHF.

The chain has TRBV4-1 and TRBJ1-1, with D unclear. Germline V gene data show CDR1 as MGHRA and CDR2 as YSYEKL. The CDR3 length is 15 residues. V lost 0 bases to trimming and J lost 2 bases, with 10 bases between them. The CDR3 DNA reads TGCGCCAGCAGCCAAGATAGTCGGGGTAACACTGAAGCTTTCTTT. Its translation: CASSQDSRGNTEAFF.

This clone occurred once. The genes are TRBV5-1 and TRBJ1-2, with D possibly TRBD1 on 6 matching bases. Trimming took 0 bases from V and 4 from J, leaving 7 bases between them. CDR1 and CDR2 from the germline V gene are SGHRS and YFSETQ. The CDR3 spans 13 residues. This CDR3 is CASSLDRAYGYTF. In DNA form, the CDR3 reads TGCGCCAGCAGCTTGGACAGGGCCTATGGCTACACCTTC. Full variable domain (remainder filled in from reference TRBV5-1 and TRBJ1-2): KAGVTQTPRYLIKTRGQQVTLSCSPISGHRSVSWYQQTPGQGLQFLFEYFSETQRNKGNFPGRFSGRQFSNSRSEMNVSTLELGDSALYLCASSLDRAYGYTFGSGTRLTVV.

The chain joins TRBV4-1 to TRBJ2-7; tentative D call: TRBD2 (6 bases). Germline V gene lookup returns CDR1 MGHRA and CDR2 YSYEKL. The CDR3 runs to 14 residues. V lost 1 base and J lost 2, with 9 bases in between. The CDR3 DNA reads TGCGCCAGCAGCCAAGGTAGCGGTCCCTACGAGCAGTACTTC. Residues: CASSQGSGPYEQYF.

The chain employs TRBV2 and TRBJ2-1; D is unclear. The CDR3 is made up of 14 amino acids. CDR1 SNHLY and CDR2 FYNNEI come from the germline V gene. V was clipped by 3 bases and J by 2 bases, with 8 bases between them. CDR3 sequence reads: CASSDRSTYNEQFF. DNA for the CDR3: TGTGCCAGCAGTGACAGGTCTACCTACAATGAGCAGTTCTTC. The whole variable domain, filled in from reference TRBV2 and TRBJ2-1, reads EPEVTQTPSHQVTQMGQEVILRCVPISNHLYFYWYRQILGQKVEFLVSFYNNEISEKSEIFDDQFSVERPDGSNFTLKIRSTKLEDSAMYFCASSDRSTYNEQFFGPGTRLTVL.

The chain links TRBV7-8 to TRBJ2-5, with D perhaps matching TRBD2 (6 bases). With 6 bases removed from V and 5 bases from J, the gap between germline ends came to 22 bases. The germline CDR1 and CDR2 sequences are SGHVS and FQNEAQ. The CDR3 is 16 amino acids. The CDR3: CASRVEGRGGKETQYF. The CDR3 region has the DNA TGTGCCAGCAGAGTAGAAGGTCGGGGCGGGAAGGAGACCCAGTACTTC.

This clone was counted once. The chain uses TRBV5-6 and TRBJ1-2; tentative D call: TRBD1 (6 bases). Deletions cut 2 bases from V and 8 bases from J, with 22 bases between. The CDR3 totals 16 residues. CDR1 and CDR2 (germline): SGHDT, YYEEEE. CDR3 DNA sequence: TGTGCCAGCAGCTTTAGTGACAGGTCCCTCACGGGGGGCTACACCTTC. Translated, it gives CASSFSDRSLTGGYTF.

The V and J genes are TRBV6-5 and TRBJ1-6; possible D gene TRBD1, 6 bases. CDR3 length: 13 amino acids. Trimming shortened V by 7 bases and J by 5 bases, and 9 bases separated the two germline ends. CDR1 and CDR2 from the germline V gene are MNHEY and SVGAGI. The CDR3: CASKQGNNSPLHF. The CDR3 DNA sequence: TGTGCCAGCAAACAGGGAAATAATTCACCCCTCCACTTT.

This sequence joins TRBV27 and TRBJ1-1; D is perhaps TRBD1 (5 bases). The CDR3 extends over 14 amino acids. Trimming took off 0 bases at V and 5 bases at J, with 10 bases between the two ends. Germline loops: CDR1 MNHEY, CDR2 SMNVEV (reference sequence). CDR3 DNA sequence: TGTGCCAGCAGTTTATCTGGAGGGGTAACTGAAGCTTTCTTT. Translation: CASSLSGGVTEAFF.

The J gene is TRBJ1-5, the V gene TRBV6-5; D unclear. The CDR3 contains 13 residues. Germline loops: CDR1 MNHEY, CDR2 SVGAGI. The ends were cut back, 6 bases at V and 7 bases at J, with 13 bases in the middle. As DNA, the CDR3 is TGTGCCAGCAGGGCCGAGGCCTTACAGCCCCAGCATTTT. This gives the protein CASRAEALQPQHF.